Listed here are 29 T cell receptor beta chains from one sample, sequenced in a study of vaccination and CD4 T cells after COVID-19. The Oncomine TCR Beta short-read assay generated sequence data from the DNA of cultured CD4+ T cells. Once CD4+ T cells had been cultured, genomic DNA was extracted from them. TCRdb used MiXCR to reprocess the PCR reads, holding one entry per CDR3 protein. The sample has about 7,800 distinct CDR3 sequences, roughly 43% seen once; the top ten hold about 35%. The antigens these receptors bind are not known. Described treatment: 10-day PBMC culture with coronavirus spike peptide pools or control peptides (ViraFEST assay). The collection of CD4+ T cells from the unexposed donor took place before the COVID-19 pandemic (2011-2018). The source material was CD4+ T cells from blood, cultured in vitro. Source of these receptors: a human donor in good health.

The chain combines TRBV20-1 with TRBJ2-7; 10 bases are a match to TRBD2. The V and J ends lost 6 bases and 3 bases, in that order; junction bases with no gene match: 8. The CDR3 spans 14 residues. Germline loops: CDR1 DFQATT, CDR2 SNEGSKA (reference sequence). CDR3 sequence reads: CSASVVAGGYEQYF. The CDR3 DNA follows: TGCAGTGCCTCGGTGGTAGCGGGGGGCTACGAGCAGTACTTC.

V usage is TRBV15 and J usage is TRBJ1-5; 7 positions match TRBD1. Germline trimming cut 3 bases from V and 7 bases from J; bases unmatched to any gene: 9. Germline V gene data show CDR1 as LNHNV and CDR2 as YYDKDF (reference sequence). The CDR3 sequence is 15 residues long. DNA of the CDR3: TGTGCCACCAGCAGTAGAGACAGGGTCCGCCAGCCCCAGCATTTT. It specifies CATSSRDRVRQPQHF.

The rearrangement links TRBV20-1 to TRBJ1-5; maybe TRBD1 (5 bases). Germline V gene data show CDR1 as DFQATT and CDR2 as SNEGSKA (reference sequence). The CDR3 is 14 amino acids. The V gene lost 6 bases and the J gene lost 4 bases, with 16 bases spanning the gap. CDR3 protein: CSATRDGRNQPQHF. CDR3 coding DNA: TGCAGTGCCACCCGGGACGGGCGGAATCAGCCCCAGCATTTT.

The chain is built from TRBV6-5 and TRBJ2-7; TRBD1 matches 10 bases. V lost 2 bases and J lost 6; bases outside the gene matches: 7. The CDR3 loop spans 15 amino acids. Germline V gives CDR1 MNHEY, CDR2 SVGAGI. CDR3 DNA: TGTGCCAGCAGTTACCCCCGACAGGGGGCTGGCGAGCAGTACTTC. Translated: CASSYPRQGAGEQYF.

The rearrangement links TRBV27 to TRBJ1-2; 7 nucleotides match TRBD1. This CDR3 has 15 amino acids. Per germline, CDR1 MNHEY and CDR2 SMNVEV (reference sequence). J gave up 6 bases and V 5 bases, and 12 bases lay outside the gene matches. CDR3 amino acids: CASSGALQGINGYTF. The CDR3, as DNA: TGTGCCAGCAGTGGGGCGCTACAGGGGATAAATGGCTACACCTTC.

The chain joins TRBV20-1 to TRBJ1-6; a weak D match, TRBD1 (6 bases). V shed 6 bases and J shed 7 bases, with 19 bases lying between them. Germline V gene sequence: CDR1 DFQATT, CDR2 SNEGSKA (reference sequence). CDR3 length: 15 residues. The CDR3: CSAPKVRQGNSPLHF. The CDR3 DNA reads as TGCAGTGCCCCGAAGGTTAGGCAGGGGAATTCACCCCTCCACTTT.

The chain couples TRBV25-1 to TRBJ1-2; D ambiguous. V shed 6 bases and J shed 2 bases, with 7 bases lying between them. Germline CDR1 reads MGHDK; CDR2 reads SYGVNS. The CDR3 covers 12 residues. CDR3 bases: TGTGCCAGCAGGGGCGGAAACTATGGCTACACCTTC. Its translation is CASRGGNYGYTF.

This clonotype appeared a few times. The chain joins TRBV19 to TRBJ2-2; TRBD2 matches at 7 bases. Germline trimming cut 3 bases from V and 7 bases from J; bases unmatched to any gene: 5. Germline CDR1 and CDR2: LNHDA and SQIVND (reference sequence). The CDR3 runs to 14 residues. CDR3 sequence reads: CASSIPGGGGELFF. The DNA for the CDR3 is TGTGCCAGTAGTATTCCGGGGGGAGGCGGGGAGCTGTTTTTT. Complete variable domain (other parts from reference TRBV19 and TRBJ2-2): DGGITQSPKYLFRKEGQNVTLSCEQNLNHDAMYWYRQDPGQGLRLIYYSQIVNDFQKGDIAEGYSVSREKKESFPLTVTSAQKNPTAFYLCASSIPGGGGELFFGEGSRLTVL.

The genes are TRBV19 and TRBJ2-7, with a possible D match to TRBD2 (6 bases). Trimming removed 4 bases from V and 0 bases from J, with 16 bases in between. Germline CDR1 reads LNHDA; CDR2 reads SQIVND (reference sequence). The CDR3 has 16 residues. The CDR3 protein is CASSTEFSGGSYEQYF. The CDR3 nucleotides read TGTGCCAGTAGTACGGAATTTTCCGGGGGCTCCTACGAGCAGTACTTC.

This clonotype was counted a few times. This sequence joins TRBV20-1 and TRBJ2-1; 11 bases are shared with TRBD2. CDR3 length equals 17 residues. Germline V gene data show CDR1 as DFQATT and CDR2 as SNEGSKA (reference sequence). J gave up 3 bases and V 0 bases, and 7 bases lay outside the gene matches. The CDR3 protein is CSARDPGGTSGYNEQFF. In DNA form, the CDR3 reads TGCAGTGCTAGAGATCCCGGTGGGACTAGCGGCTACAATGAGCAGTTCTTC.

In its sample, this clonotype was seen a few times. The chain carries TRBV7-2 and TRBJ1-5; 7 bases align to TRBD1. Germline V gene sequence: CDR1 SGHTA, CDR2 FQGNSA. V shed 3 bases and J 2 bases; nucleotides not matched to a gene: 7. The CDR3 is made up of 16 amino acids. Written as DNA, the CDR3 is TGTGCCAGCAGCTTGTTCGGAACAGGGGGCAATCAGCCCCAGCATTTT. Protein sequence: CASSLFGTGGNQPQHF.

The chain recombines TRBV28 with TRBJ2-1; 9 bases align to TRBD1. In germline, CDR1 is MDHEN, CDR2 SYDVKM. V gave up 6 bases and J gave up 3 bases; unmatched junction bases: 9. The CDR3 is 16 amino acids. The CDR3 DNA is TGTGCCAGCAGGTACACCGGGACAGGGATCTACAATGAGCAGTTCTTC. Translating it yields CASRYTGTGIYNEQFF. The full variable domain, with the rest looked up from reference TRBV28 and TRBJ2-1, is DVKVTQSSRYLVKRTGEKVFLECVQDMDHENMFWYRQDPGLGLRLIYFSYDVKMKEKGDIPEGYSVSREKKERFSLILESASTNQTSMYLCASRYTGTGIYNEQFFGPGTRLTVL.

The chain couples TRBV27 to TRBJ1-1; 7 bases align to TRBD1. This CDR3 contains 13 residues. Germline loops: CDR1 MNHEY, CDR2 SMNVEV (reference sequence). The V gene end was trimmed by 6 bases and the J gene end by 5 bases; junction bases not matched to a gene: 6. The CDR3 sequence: CASRGDRETEAFF. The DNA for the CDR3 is TGTGCCAGCAGAGGAGACAGGGAGACTGAAGCTTTCTTT.

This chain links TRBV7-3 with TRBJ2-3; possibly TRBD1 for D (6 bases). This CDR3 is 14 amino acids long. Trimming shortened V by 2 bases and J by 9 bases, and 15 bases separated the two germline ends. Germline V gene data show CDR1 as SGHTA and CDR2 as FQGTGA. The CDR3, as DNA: TGTGCCAGCAGCTTAGACAGCTCCGGGACAACGCAGTATTTT. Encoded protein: CASSLDSSGTTQYF.

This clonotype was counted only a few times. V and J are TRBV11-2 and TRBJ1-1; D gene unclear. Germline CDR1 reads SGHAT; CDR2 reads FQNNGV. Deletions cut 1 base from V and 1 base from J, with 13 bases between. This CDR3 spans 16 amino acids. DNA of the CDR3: TGTGCCAGCAGCTTAGGGCCAGGACTGGGGAACACTGAAGCTTTCTTT. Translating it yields CASSLGPGLGNTEAFF.

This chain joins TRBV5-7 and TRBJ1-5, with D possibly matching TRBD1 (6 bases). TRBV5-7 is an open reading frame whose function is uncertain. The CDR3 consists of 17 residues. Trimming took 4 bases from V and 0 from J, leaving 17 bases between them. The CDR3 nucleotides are TGTGCCAGCAGCGCTAGTGGGACATTAATTAGCAATCAGCCCCAGCATTTT. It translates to CASSASGTLISNQPQHF.

CDR3 amino acids: CASRAPTYNSPLHF. CDR3 nucleotides: TGTGCCAGCAGGGCGCCTACCTATAATTCACCCCTCCACTTT. The chain links TRBV28 to TRBJ1-6; D not certain. Trimming removed 6 bases at V and 2 bases at J, with 8 bases between. The CDR3 is 14 amino acids. Germline lookup yields CDR1 MDHEN and CDR2 SYDVKM.

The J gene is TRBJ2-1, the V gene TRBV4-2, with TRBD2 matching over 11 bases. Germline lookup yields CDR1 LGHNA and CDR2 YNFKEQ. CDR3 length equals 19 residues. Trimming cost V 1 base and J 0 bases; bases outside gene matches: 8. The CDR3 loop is CASSQGGSGRGSSYNEQFF. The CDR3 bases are TGTGCCAGCAGCCAAGGGGGTAGCGGGAGGGGGAGCTCCTACAATGAGCAGTTCTTC.

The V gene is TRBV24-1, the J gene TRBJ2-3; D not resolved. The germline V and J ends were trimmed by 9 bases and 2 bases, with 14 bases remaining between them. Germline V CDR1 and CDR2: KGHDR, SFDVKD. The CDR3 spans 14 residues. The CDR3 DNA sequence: TGTGCCACCGCTTTCCGAGGAACCACAGATACGCAGTATTTT. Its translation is CATAFRGTTDTQYF.

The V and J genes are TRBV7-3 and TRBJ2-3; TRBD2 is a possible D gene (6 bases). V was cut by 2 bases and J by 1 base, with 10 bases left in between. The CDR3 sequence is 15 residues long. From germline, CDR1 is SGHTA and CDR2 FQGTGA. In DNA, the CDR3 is TGTGCCAGCAGCTTATTCGGGAGTGGCACAGATACGCAGTATTTT. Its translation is CASSLFGSGTDTQYF.

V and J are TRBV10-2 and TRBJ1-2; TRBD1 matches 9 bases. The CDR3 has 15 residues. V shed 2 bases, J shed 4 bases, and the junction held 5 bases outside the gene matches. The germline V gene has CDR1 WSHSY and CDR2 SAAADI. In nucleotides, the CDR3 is TGCGCCAGCAGTGAGACAGGGGGCTTTGGCTATGGCTACACCTTC. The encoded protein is CASSETGGFGYGYTF.

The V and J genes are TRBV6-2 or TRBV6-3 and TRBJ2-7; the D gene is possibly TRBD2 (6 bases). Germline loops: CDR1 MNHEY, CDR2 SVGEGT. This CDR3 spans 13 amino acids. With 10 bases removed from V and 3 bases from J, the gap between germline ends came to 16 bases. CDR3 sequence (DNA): TGTGCCACCCGGAGGGGCCCTTACTACGAGCAGTACTTC. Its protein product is CATRRGPYYEQYF.

The CDR3, as DNA: TGCAGTGCCAAATCGTTAGGGTCTGGGGCCAACGTCCTGACTTTC. As protein: CSAKSLGSGANVLTF. The chain uses TRBV20-1 and TRBJ2-6; D is unclear. Trimming left V 6 bases short and J 1 base short, with 13 bases between. Germline-derived CDR1 and CDR2 are DFQATT and SNEGSKA (reference sequence). The CDR3 has 15 amino acids.

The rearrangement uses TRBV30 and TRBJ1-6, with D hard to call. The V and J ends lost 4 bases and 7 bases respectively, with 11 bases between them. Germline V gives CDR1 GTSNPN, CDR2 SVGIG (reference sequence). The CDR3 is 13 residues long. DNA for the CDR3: TGTGCCTGGAAGGAGAAAGGGAATTCACCCCTCCACTTT. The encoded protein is CAWKEKGNSPLHF.

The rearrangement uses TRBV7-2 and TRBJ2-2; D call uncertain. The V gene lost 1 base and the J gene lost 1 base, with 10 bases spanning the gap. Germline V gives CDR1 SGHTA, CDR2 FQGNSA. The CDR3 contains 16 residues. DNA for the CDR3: TGTGCCAGCAGCTTAGTAGGCGGTCAGAACACCGGGGAGCTGTTTTTT. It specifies CASSLVGGQNTGELFF.

DNA of the CDR3: TGTGCCAGCAGCCAAGGTTCCTTTAGACAGGGTACCTACGAGCAGTACTTC. Its translation is CASSQGSFRQGTYEQYF. This chain joins TRBV7-3 and TRBJ2-7, with TRBD1 matching over 7 bases. Germline V gives CDR1 SGHTA, CDR2 FQGTGA. The CDR3 totals 17 residues. With V trimmed by 5 bases and J by 2 bases, 15 bases remained unmatched.

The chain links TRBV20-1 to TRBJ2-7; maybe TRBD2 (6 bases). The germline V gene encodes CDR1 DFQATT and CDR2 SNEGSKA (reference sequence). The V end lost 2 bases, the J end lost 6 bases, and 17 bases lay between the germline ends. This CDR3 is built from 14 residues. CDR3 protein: CSARPRDLSLEQYF. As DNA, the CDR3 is TGCAGTGCTAGACCCCGGGACTTGAGCCTCGAGCAGTACTTC.

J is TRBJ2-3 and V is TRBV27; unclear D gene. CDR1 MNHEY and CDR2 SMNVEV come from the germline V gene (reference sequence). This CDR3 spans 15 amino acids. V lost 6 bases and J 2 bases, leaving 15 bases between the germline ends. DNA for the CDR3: TGTGCCAGCAGACCGCGAGAAGAGATCACAGATACGCAGTATTTT. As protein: CASRPREEITDTQYF.

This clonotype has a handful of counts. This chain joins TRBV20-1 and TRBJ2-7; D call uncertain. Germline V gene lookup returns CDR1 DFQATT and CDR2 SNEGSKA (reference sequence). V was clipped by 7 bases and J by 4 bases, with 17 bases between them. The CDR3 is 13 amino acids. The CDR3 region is CSVPPYRRYEQYF. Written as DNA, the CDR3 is TGCAGTGTTCCGCCCTATCGTAGGTACGAGCAGTACTTC.